This entry describes one T cell receptor (beta chain). Via MiXCR, TCRdb re-called the PCR reads. There are about 2,000 clones in the sample; less than 25% occur only once, and about 26% lies in the top ten. The sample is drawn from a study of metastatic and nonmetastatic thyroid tumors. V was trimmed by 0 bases and J by 6 bases, leaving 5 bases between them. This CDR3 has 12 amino acids. Germline-derived CDR1 and CDR2 are MNHEY and SVGEGT. Nobody among the patients had been given any treatment before thyroid surgery. The chain couples TRBV6-2 or TRBV6-3 to TRBJ1-2, with D uncertain. The sequence derives from a male donor with papillary thyroid cancer or a benign thyroid nodule (not recorded which). Some clones in this sample may be carry-over from other donors' samples. The sample taken for sequencing was adjacent normal tissue. CDR3 residues: CASSYSGNGYTF. CDR3 bases: TGTGCCAGCAGTTACTCTGGGAATGGCTACACCTTC.